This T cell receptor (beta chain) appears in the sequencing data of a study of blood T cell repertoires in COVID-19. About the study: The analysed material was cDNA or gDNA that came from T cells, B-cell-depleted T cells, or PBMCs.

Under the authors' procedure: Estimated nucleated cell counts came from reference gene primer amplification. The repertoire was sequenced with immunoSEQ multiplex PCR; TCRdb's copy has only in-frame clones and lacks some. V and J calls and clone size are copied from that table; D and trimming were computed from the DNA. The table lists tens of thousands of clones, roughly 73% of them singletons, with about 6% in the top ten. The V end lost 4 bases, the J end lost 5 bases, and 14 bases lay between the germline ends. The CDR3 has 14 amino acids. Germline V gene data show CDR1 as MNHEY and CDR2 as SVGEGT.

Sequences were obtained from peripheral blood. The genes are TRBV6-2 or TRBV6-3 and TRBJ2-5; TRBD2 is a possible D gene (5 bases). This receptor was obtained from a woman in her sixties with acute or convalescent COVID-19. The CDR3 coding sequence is TGTGCCAGCAGTTTGGTGGGAGTTATGGAGACCCAGTACTTC. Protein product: CASSLVGVMETQYF.